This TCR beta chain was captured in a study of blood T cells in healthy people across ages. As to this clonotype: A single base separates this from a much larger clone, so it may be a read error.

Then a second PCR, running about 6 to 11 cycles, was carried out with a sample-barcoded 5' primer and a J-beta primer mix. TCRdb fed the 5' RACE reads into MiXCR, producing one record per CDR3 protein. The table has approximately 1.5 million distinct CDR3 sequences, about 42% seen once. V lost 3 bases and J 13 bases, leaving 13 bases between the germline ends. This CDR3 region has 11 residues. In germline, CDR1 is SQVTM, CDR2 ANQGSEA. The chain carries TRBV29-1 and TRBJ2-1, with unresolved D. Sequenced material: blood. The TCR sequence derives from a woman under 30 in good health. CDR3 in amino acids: CSVEGQAIQFF. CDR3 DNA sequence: TGCAGCGTTGAGGGCCAGGCAATCCAGTTCTTC.